The text below deals with one T cell receptor beta chain. Germline trimming cut 0 bases from V and 6 bases from J; bases unmatched to any gene: 8. CDR3 length equals 17 residues. Germline CDR1 LGHNA, CDR2 YSLEER. Authors' analysis steps: Amplifying reference gene primers gave estimates of nucleated cell counts. Profiled with immunoSEQ multiplex PCR; TCRdb holds only in-frame clones, not every one. V and J calls and clone size are given by that table; D and trimming were obtained from the DNA. The sample records under 150,000 clones, about 85% being singletons. The sample is drawn from a study of blood T cell repertoires in COVID-19. About the research overall: T cells, B-cell-depleted T cells, or PBMCs supplied cDNA or gDNA.

The TCR comes from a human donor in a cohort sampled during active COVID-19. V is TRBV4-3 and J is TRBJ2-1; 10 bases map to TRBD1. The material sequenced was peripheral blood. DNA for the CDR3: TGCGCCAGCAGCCAAGATTTCGGGACAGGGGCGGCCAATGAGCAGTTCTTC. It specifies CASSQDFGTGAANEQFF.